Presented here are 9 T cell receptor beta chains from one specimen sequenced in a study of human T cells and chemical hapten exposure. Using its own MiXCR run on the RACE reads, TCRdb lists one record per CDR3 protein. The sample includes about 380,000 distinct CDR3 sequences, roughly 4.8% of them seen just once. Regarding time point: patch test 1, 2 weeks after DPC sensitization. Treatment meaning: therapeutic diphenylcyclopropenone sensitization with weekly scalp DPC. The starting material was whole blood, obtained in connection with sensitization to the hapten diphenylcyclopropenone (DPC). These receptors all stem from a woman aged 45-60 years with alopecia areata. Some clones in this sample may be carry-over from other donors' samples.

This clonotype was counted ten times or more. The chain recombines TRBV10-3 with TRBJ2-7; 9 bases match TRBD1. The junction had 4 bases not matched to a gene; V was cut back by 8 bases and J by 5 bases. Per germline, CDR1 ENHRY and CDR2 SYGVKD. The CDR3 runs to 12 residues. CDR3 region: CAIGTGTHEQYF. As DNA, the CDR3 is TGTGCCATCGGGACAGGGACCCACGAGCAGTACTTC.

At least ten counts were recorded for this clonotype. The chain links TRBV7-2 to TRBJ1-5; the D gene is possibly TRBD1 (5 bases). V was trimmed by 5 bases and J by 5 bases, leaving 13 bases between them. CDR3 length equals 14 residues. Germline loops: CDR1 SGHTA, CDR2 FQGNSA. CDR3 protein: CASSPRLGDQPQHF. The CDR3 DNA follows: TGTGCCAGCAGCCCCCGGTTGGGGGATCAGCCCCAGCATTTT.

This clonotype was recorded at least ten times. CDR3 nucleotides: TGTGCCTCTTGCGGGGACGGGGAAGCTTTCTTT. As protein: CASCGDGEAFF. The V and J genes are TRBV30 and TRBJ1-1; D may be TRBD1 (5 bases). This CDR3 comprises 11 residues. Trimming removed 7 bases at V and 8 bases at J, with 14 bases between. Germline V gives CDR1 GTSNPN, CDR2 SVGIG (reference sequence). Together with reference TRBV30 and TRBJ1-1, the CDR3 gives the full variable domain: SQTIHQWPATLVQPVGSPLSLECTVEGTSNPNLYWYRQAAGRGLQLLFYSVGIGQISSEVPQNLSASRPQDRQFILSSKKLLLSDSGFYLCASCGDGEAFFGQGTRLTVV.

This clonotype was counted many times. CDR3 in amino acids: CASSSGHNQPQHF. The CDR3 DNA follows: TGTGCCAGCAGCTCAGGGCACAATCAGCCCCAGCATTTT. J is TRBJ1-5 and V is TRBV7-2; D possibly corresponds to TRBD1 (5 bases). V lost 4 bases and J 3 bases, leaving 7 bases between the germline ends. CDR1 is SGHTA, CDR2 FQGNSA, per germline. This CDR3 has 13 amino acids.

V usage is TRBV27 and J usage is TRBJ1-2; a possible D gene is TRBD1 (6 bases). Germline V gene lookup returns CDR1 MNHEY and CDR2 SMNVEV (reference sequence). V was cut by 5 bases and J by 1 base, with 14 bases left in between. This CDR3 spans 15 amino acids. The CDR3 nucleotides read TGTGCCAGCAGTCCGTATGGACAGTTTAACTATGGCTACACCTTC. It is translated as CASSPYGQFNYGYTF.

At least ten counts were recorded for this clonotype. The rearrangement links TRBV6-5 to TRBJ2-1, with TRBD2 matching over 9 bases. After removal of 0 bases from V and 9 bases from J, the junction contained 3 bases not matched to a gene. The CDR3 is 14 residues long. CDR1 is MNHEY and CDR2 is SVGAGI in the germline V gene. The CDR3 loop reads CASSYSQTSGEQFF. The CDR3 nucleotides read TGTGCCAGCAGTTACTCTCAGACTAGCGGTGAGCAGTTCTTC.

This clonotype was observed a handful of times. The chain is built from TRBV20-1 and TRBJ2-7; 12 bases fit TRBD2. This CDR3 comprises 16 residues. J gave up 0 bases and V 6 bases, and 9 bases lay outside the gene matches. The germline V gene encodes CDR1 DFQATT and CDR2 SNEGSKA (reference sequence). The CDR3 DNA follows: TGCAGTGCCCTCGAATCGACTAGCGGGAGCTCCTACGAGCAGTACTTC. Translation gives CSALESTSGSSYEQYF.

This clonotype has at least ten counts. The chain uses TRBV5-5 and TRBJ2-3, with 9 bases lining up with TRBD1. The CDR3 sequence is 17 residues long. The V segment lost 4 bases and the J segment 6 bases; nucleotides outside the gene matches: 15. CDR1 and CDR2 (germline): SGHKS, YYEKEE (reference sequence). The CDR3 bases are TGTGCCAGCAGCCCGCTCCGACCGGGACAGGGATTGGATACGCAGTATTTT. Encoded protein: CASSPLRPGQGLDTQYF.

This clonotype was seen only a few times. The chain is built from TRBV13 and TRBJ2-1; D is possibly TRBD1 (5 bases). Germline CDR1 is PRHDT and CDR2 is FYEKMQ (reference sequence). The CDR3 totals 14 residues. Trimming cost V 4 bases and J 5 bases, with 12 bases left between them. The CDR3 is CASSYGQSDNEQFF. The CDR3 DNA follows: TGTGCCAGCAGCTACGGACAATCGGACAATGAGCAGTTCTTC.